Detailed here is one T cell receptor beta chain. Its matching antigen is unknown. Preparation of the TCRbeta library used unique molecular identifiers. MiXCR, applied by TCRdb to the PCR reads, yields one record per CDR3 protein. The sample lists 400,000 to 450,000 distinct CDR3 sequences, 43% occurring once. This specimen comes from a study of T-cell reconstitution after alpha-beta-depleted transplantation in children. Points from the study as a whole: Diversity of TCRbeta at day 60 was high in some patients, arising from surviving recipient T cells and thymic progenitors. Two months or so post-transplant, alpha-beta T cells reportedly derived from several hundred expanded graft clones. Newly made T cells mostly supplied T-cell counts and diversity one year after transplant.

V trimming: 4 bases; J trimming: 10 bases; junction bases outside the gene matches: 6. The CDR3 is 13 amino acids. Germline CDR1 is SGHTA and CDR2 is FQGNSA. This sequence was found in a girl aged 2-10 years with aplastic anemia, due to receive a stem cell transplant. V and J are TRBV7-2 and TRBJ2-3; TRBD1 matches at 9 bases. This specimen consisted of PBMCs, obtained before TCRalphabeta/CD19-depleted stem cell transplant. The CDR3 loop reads CASSSDRGEAQYF. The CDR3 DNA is TGTGCCAGCAGCTCGGACAGGGGAGAAGCGCAGTATTTT.